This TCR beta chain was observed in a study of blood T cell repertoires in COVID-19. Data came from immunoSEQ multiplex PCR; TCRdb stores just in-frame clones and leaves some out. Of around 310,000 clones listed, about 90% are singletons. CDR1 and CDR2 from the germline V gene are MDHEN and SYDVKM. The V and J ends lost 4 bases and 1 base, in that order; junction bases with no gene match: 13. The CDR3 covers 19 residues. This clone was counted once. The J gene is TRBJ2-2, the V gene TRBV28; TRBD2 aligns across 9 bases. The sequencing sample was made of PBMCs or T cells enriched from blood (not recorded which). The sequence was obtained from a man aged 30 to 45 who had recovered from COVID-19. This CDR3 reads CASSSPSQRGARNTGELFF. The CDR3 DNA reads TGTGCCAGCAGTTCCCCTTCGCAGCGGGGGGCAAGGAACACCGGGGAGCTGTTTTTT.